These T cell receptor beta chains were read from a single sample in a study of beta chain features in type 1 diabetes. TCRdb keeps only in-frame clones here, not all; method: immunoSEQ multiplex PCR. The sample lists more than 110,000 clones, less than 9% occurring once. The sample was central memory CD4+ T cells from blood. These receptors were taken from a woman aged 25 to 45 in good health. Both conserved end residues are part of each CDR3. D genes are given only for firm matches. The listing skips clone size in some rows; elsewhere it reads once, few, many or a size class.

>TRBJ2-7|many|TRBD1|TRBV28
TGTGCCAGCAAAGCAGGACAGGGGTTGAATCAGTACTTC
CASKAGQGLNQYF
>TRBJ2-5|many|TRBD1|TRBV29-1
TGCAGCGCCAACAGGGGGCGGGAGACCCAGTACTTC
CSANRGRETQYF
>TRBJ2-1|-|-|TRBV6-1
TGTGCCAGCAGAGTTGACCCTAGCTCCTACAATGAGCAGTTCTTC
CASRVDPSSYNEQFF
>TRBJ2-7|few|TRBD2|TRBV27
TGTGCCAGCAGTTTTTTCGGGACTAGCGTGGCCTACGAGCAGTACTTC
CASSFFGTSVAYEQYF
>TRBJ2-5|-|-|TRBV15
TGTGCCACCAGCAGAGGTCATCAAGAGACCCAGTACTTC
CATSRGHQETQYF
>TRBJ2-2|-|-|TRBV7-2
TGTGCCAGCAGCCTACAGACAGGCACCGGGGAGCTGTTTTTT
CASSLQTGTGELFF
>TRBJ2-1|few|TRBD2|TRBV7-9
TGTGCCAGCAGCCCCCTTAGCGGGAAGGGATCCTACAATGAGCAGTTCTTC
CASSPLSGKGSYNEQFF
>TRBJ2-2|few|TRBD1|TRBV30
TGTGCCTGGAGTGATCAGGGGGCAAACACCGGGGAGCTGTTTTTT
CAWSDQGANTGELFF
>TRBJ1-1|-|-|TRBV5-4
TGTGCCAGCAGCTTGTTCCAGAACACTGAAGCTTTCTTT
CASSLFQNTEAFF
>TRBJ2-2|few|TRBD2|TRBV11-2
TGTGCCAGCAGCTTAGTAGGGACTAGCGGTAACACCGGGGAGCTGTTTTTT
CASSLVGTSGNTGELFF
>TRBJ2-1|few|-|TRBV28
TGTGCCAGCAGTTTGGCCAGTTTTTACAATGAGCAGTTCTTC
CASSLASFYNEQFF
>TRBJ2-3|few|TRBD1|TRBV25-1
TGTGCCAGCAGTGAATATAAGACAGGGAGTTATTACACAGATACGCAGTATTTT
CASSEYKTGSYYTDTQYF
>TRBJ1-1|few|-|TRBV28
TGTGCCAGCAGTTTTCAGGACTTGCTCACTGAAGCTTTCTTT
CASSFQDLLTEAFF
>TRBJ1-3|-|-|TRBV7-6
TGTGCCAGCAGCCCTGGGTGGCAGGCCTCTGGAAACACCATATATTTT
CASSPGWQASGNTIYF
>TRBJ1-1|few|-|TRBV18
TGTGCCAGCTCACCACCGGGGAATCAGGGTAGAGCTTTCTTT
CASSPPGNQGRAFF